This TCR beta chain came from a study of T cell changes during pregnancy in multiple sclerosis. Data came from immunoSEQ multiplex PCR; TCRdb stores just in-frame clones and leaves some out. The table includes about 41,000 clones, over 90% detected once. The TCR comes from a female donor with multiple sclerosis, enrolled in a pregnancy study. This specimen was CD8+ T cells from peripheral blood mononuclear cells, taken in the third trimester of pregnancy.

The DNA for the CDR3 is TGTGCCAGCTCGGTAGCGGGGGAGGGAGATACGCAGTATTTT. It is translated as CASSVAGEGDTQYF. The chain combines TRBV27 with TRBJ2-3; 9 bases fit TRBD2. The V gene's germline CDR1 is MNHEY and CDR2 SMNVEV (reference sequence). The CDR3 has 14 residues. V shed 8 bases and J 5 bases; nucleotides not matched to a gene: 8.